This T cell receptor beta chain was sequenced for a study of blood T cell repertoires in COVID-19. Using immunoSEQ multiplex PCR, the repertoire was profiled, and TCRdb retains in-frame clones only, with some absent. The sample lists 150,000 or so clones, approximately 80% occurring once. Trimming stripped 3 bases from V and 0 bases from J, with 8 bases between. From germline, CDR1 is WNHNN and CDR2 SYGVQD (reference sequence). This CDR3 comprises 14 residues. This chain joins TRBV10-1 and TRBJ1-1; D ambiguous. The receptor was derived from a woman aged 50 to 60 who had recovered from COVID-19. Material for sequencing was PBMCs or T cells enriched from blood (not recorded which). The CDR3 DNA reads TGCGCCAGCAGTGATGGCGACATGAACACTGAAGCTTTCTTT. It yields the protein CASSDGDMNTEAFF.